The rows below give T cell receptor beta chains drawn from one sample of a study of Ad26.COV2.S vaccination and SARS-CoV-2 variants. Clones were sequenced by immunoSEQ multiplex PCR, and TCRdb holds only the in-frame ones, with some missing. In the table there are a few hundred thousand clones, around nine tenths of which are singletons. Here the sequenced sample was peripheral blood, taken in a trial of Ad26.COV2.S vaccine versus placebo. The receptor set was obtained from a person aged 18 to 65 who received the Ad26.COV2.S COVID-19 vaccine or a placebo. Both conserved end residues are part of each CDR3. Each record gives: clone size, V gene, J gene, D gene, CDR3 protein, CDR3 DNA. A D gene is named only where the DNA matches it firmly. Clone size is shown for a subset of rows, as once, few, many or a class of expanded clone.

NA	TRBV30	TRBJ2-1	NA	CAWSLFSGDEQFF	TGTGCCTGGAGCCTGTTCTCGGGGGATGAGCAGTTCTTC
NA	TRBV7-9	TRBJ2-7	NA	CASSFSPGEQYF	TGTGCCAGCAGCTTTTCCCCCGGCGAGCAGTACTTC
NA	TRBV5-4	TRBJ1-6	NA	CASSLVGVESPLHF	TGTGCCAGCAGCTTGGTTGGGGTTGAATCACCCCTCCACTTT
NA	TRBV19	TRBJ2-7	NA	CASSARTEYEQYF	TGTGCCAGTAGCGCTAGGACTGAATACGAGCAGTACTTC
NA	TRBV28	TRBJ1-6	NA	CASSLSSPLHF	TGTGCCAGCAGTTTATCTTCACCCCTCCACTTT
NA	TRBV2	TRBJ2-3	NA	CASSERSTDTQYF	TGTGCCAGCAGTGAGAGGAGCACAGATACGCAGTATTTT
NA	TRBV5-6	TRBJ1-1	NA	CASSSGRDLMGTEAFF	TGTGCCAGCTCATCTGGAAGGGACCTCATGGGCACTGAAGCTTTCTTT
NA	TRBV7-2	TRBJ2-7	NA	CASSASGGRYEQYF	TGTGCCAGCAGCGCTTCAGGGGGGAGGTACGAGCAGTACTTC
NA	TRBV19	TRBJ1-1	TRBD1	CASRPTGMNTEAFF	TGTGCCAGTAGACCGACAGGGATGAACACTGAAGCTTTCTTT
NA	TRBV9	TRBJ2-3	NA	CASSVAGVVDTQYF	TGTGCCAGCAGCGTAGCGGGAGTGGTGGATACGCAGTATTTT
NA	TRBV18	TRBJ1-1	NA	CASSPQGRDTEAFF	TGTGCCAGCTCACCGCAGGGGCGGGACACTGAAGCTTTCTTT
once	TRBV27	TRBJ2-7	NA	CASSFGGASYEQYF	TGTGCCAGCAGTTTTGGGGGGGCCTCCTACGAGCAGTACTTC
NA	TRBV6-1	TRBJ2-1	NA	CASSDLQGAAPGSFF	TGTGCCAGCAGTGATCTTCAGGGAGCCGCACCGGGATCCTTCTTC
NA	TRBV19	TRBJ2-1	TRBD1	CASSFSTGGSYNEQFF	TGTGCCAGTAGTTTCTCAACAGGGGGGTCCTACAATGAGCAGTTCTTC
once	TRBV7-5	TRBJ2-1	NA	CVRTPLIRTGATSSYNEQFF	TGTGTCAGAACCCCACTAATCAGGACAGGGGCCACTAGCTCCTACAATGAGCAGTTCTTC
NA	TRBV13	TRBJ2-3	NA	CASSLPQRTDTQYF	TGTGCCAGCAGCTTACCACAGCGCACAGATACGCAGTATTTT
NA	TRBV5-1	TRBJ2-2	NA	CASSLKLGANTGELFF	TGCGCCAGCAGCTTAAAGCTGGGGGCGAACACCGGGGAGCTGTTTTTT
NA	TRBV19	TRBJ2-1	TRBD2	CASSQGLAINEQFF	TGTGCCAGTAGCCAGGGACTAGCGATCAATGAGCAGTTCTTC
NA	TRBV7-9	TRBJ2-3	NA	CASSFPIGDTQYF	TGTGCCAGCAGCTTCCCCATTGGGGATACGCAGTATTTT
NA	TRBV30	TRBJ1-3	NA	CAWTQLGNTIYF	TGTGCCTGGACCCAACTTGGAAACACCATATATTTT
NA	TRBV7-9	TRBJ2-5	TRBD2	CASSLRLAGEETQYF	TGTGCCAGCAGCTTAAGACTAGCGGGAGAAGAGACCCAGTACTTC
NA	TRBV4-1	TRBJ2-7	TRBD2	CASSQGGGSGYEQYF	TGCGCCAGCAGCCAAGGGGGCGGGAGTGGGTACGAGCAGTACTTC
NA	TRBV10-3	TRBJ2-3	NA	CAISDRGIADTQYF	TGTGCCATCAGTGATCGGGGGATAGCAGATACGCAGTATTTT
NA	TRBV7-7	TRBJ2-5	NA	CASSLGNRETQYF	TGTGCCAGCAGCTTAGGTAATCGTGAGACCCAGTACTTC
NA	TRBV7-9	TRBJ2-3	TRBD2	CASSLGAGTSGTMDTQYF	TGTGCCAGCAGCTTAGGGGCCGGGACTAGCGGGACCATGGATACGCAGTATTTT
NA	TRBV5-4	TRBJ2-7	TRBD2	CASAWGGDSYEQYF	TGTGCCAGCGCCTGGGGGGGAGATTCCTACGAGCAGTACTTC
NA	TRBV7-9	TRBJ1-5	NA	CASSLYGGDQPQHF	TGTGCCAGCAGCTTATATGGGGGGGATCAGCCCCAGCATTTT
once	TRBV7-9	TRBJ1-2	NA	CASSFTNYGYTF	TGTGCCAGCAGCTTTACGAACTATGGCTACACCTTC